This entry is about one TCR beta chain. Antigen specificity is unknown. The CDR3 sequence is 16 residues long. CDR1 SGHTA and CDR2 FQGNSA come from the germline V gene. The ends lost 2 bases at V and 3 bases at J; junction bases unmatched: 10. This record comes from a study of CD8 T cells in ankylosing spondylitis. Whole-study results and caveats: What seemed typical of ankylosing spondylitis blood was a TCR beta motif built from about eight highly homologous variants. Several of the motif variants were reported before in synovial fluid and blood from reactive arthritis. Reported data indicate significant enrichment of disease-linked clones within matched ankylosing spondylitis synovial fluid. Peripheral blood samples showed relatively rare disease-linked clones, and these clones were CD8+.

5'-RACE, quantitative and with molecular barcodes, yielded the TCR beta libraries. Using its own MiXCR run on the 5' RACE reads, TCRdb lists one record per CDR3 protein. Of about 460,000 distinct CDR3 sequences in the sample, roughly 5% were seen once. The J gene is TRBJ2-7, the V gene TRBV7-2; 7 bases line up with TRBD1. The material sequenced was blood, either unsorted or a sorted T cell fraction (not recorded which). This receptor was obtained from a male donor with ankylosing spondylitis. CDR3 sequence (DNA): TGTGCCAGCAGCTTAATAGGACAGGTCGATTTCTACGAGCAGTACTTC. Its translation is CASSLIGQVDFYEQYF.